These 12 T cell receptor beta chains were all obtained from the same sample, sequenced in a study of blood T cell repertoires in COVID-19. TCRdb's table, derived via immunoSEQ multiplex PCR, lists solely in-frame clones and lacks some. Of about 140,000 clones detected, approximately 80% appear once; the ten largest clones hold 5.5% to 7%. Input material: peripheral blood. These TCRs come from a human donor in a cohort sampled during active COVID-19.

This rearrangement joins TRBV15 to TRBJ2-7; D is perhaps TRBD1 (6 bases). V gave up 0 bases and J gave up 6 bases, with 9 bases separating them. The CDR3 runs to 13 residues. The germline V gene encodes CDR1 LNHNV and CDR2 YYDKDF (reference sequence). CDR3: CATSRDPRGEQYF. In nucleotides, the CDR3 is TGTGCCACCAGCAGAGATCCCAGGGGCGAGCAGTACTTC.

The table lists this clone with a few counts. Additional DNA sequences in this sample encode the identical CDR3. The J gene is TRBJ1-5, the V gene TRBV6-5, with a tentative D call TRBD1 (6 bases). CDR1 is MNHEY and CDR2 is SVGAGI in the germline V gene. The CDR3 loop spans 15 amino acids. Deletions cut 0 bases from V and 6 bases from J, with 12 bases between. CDR3 region: CASSYSYRDGQPQHF. For the CDR3, the DNA is TGTGCCAGCAGTTACTCGTACAGGGATGGTCAGCCCCAGCATTTT.

The chain links TRBV7-2 to TRBJ1-4; 7 nucleotides align to TRBD1. The CDR3 has 13 amino acids. The V and J ends lost 2 bases and 11 bases, in that order; junction bases with no gene match: 5. Germline V gene lookup returns CDR1 SGHTA and CDR2 FQGNSA. The CDR3 loop is CASSLNRGEKLFF. Here the CDR3 DNA reads TGTGCCAGCAGCTTAAACAGGGGCGAGAAACTGTTTTTT.

The chain uses TRBV5-5 and TRBJ2-5, with D perhaps TRBD1 (5 bases). CDR3 length: 15 amino acids. Germline-derived CDR1 and CDR2 are SGHKS and YYEKEE (reference sequence). Trimming left V 3 bases short and J 5 bases short, with 17 bases between. This CDR3 is CASSSTYAQGETQYF. CDR3 in DNA: TGTGCCAGCAGCTCTACCTACGCGCAGGGCGAGACCCAGTACTTC.

The chain couples TRBV25-1 to TRBJ2-7; 8 bases are a match to TRBD2. Germline V gives CDR1 MGHDK, CDR2 SYGVNS. This CDR3 has 15 amino acids. V dropped 5 bases and J dropped 4; count of bases not matched to a gene: 10. In DNA, the CDR3 is TGTGCCAGCAGTCGCCTCTCCAGCGGGGGATACGAGCAGTACTTC. Protein: CASSRLSSGGYEQYF.

The chain has TRBV5-4 and TRBJ2-5, with 12 nucleotides matching TRBD2. With 2 bases clipped from V and 5 bases from J, the junction kept 4 bases outside the gene matches. Germline V gene data show CDR1 as SGHNT and CDR2 as YYREEE (reference sequence). This CDR3 region has 15 residues. CDR3 amino acids: CASSLRTSGAETQYF. DNA for the CDR3: TGTGCCAGCAGCTTACGGACTAGCGGGGCTGAGACCCAGTACTTC.

This clone has just a few counts. V usage is TRBV5-6 and J usage is TRBJ1-2; 11 bases fit TRBD1. V gave up 3 bases and J gave up 6 bases; unmatched junction bases: 10. Germline V CDR1 and CDR2: SGHDT, YYEEEE. The CDR3 spans 16 residues. The CDR3 loop is CASSWTGGVVRDGYTF. CDR3 coding DNA: TGTGCCAGCAGCTGGACAGGGGGCGTAGTTCGAGATGGCTACACCTTC.

V is TRBV19 and J is TRBJ2-7; TRBD1 is a possible D gene (5 bases). CDR1 and CDR2 from the germline V gene are LNHDA and SQIVND (reference sequence). Trimming removed 1 base at V and 2 bases at J, with 15 bases between. CDR3 size: 16 residues. CDR3 coding DNA: TGTGCCAGTAGTATAGTGTCCAGGACACCGGCCTACGAGCAGTACTTC. Translating gives CASSIVSRTPAYEQYF.

J is TRBJ2-5 and V is TRBV9; TRBD1 is a possible D gene (6 bases). V was trimmed by 0 bases and J by 4 bases, leaving 13 bases between them. Germline CDR1 SGDLS, CDR2 YYNGEE. The CDR3 length is 15 residues. The CDR3 loop is CASSVELSGVETQYF. CDR3 DNA: TGTGCCAGCAGCGTAGAACTTTCAGGGGTAGAGACCCAGTACTTC.

The chain carries TRBV7-2 and TRBJ1-6; D possibly corresponds to TRBD1 (5 bases). Germline CDR1 is SGHTA and CDR2 is FQGNSA. Trimming took off 7 bases at V and 12 bases at J, with 22 bases between the two ends. The CDR3 has 15 residues. CDR3 protein: CASNRGGATQGPLHF. In nucleotides, the CDR3 is TGTGCCAGCAACCGGGGGGGTGCGACCCAAGGACCCCTCCACTTT.

The chain is built from TRBV3-1 (or the pseudogene TRBV3-2) and TRBJ1-2; no clear D. V lost 2 bases and J lost 4, with 8 bases in between. CDR1 LGHDT and CDR2 YNNKEL come from the germline V gene (reference sequence). This CDR3 has 13 amino acids. The CDR3 sequence: CASSQQYLYGYTF. The DNA for the CDR3 is TGTGCCAGCAGCCAACAGTACCTCTATGGCTACACCTTC.

This chain links TRBV12-3 or TRBV12-4 with TRBJ1-5; D is unclear. This CDR3 is built from 12 residues. The germline V and J ends were trimmed by 3 bases and 7 bases, with 7 bases remaining between them. The CDR3 here is CASSLERQPQHF. The CDR3 DNA reads TGTGCCAGCAGTTTGGAGCGGCAGCCCCAGCATTTT.